A single sample is the source of the 28 T cell receptor beta chains below, sequenced in a study of blood T cell repertoires in COVID-19. Sequenced by immunoSEQ multiplex PCR; TCRdb stores in-frame clones only, minus some. The sample has around 620,000 clones; 85% to 90% are singletons. Sequencing was carried out using peripheral blood. All receptors derive from a woman younger than 30 with acute or convalescent COVID-19.

In this sample, this clone turned up once. This chain joins TRBV19 and TRBJ1-5, with 8 positions matching TRBD1. The J segment lost 9 bases and the V segment lost 1 base, leaving 5 bases of the junction unmatched. The CDR3 runs to 14 residues. Germline CDR1 and CDR2: LNHDA and SQIVND (reference sequence). The CDR3 here is CASSIGAGGRPQHF. CDR3 DNA: TGTGCCAGTAGTATAGGGGCAGGGGGCCGGCCCCAGCATTTT. Full variable domain (rest looked up from reference TRBV19 and TRBJ1-5): DGGITQSPKYLFRKEGQNVTLSCEQNLNHDAMYWYRQDPGQGLRLIYYSQIVNDFQKGDIAEGYSVSREKKESFPLTVTSAQKNPTAFYLCASSIGAGGRPQHFGDGTRLSIL.

The CDR3 DNA sequence: TGTGCCACCAGTGACCCCACAGGGCATGAGCAGTTCTTC. Translating gives CATSDPTGHEQFF. The chain uses TRBV24-1 and TRBJ2-1; D is perhaps TRBD1 (6 bases). The V end lost 4 bases, the J end lost 8 bases, and 11 bases lay between the germline ends. From germline, CDR1 is KGHDR and CDR2 SFDVKD. The CDR3 runs 13 residues.

The genes are TRBV6-6 and TRBJ1-5; 7 nucleotides agree with TRBD1. Germline V gene lookup returns CDR1 MNHNY and CDR2 SVGAGI (reference sequence). The J segment lost 9 bases and the V segment lost 10 bases, leaving 12 bases of the junction unmatched. CDR3 length: 13 residues. In DNA, the CDR3 is TGTGCCACCCTTATGACGACAGGGTTGCCCCAGCATTTT. Its protein is CATLMTTGLPQHF.

V usage is TRBV20-1 and J usage is TRBJ1-1, with TRBD1 matching 8 bases. Unmatched junction bases numbered 4, after V lost 3 bases and J lost 1 base. The CDR3 covers 14 residues. Germline-derived CDR1 and CDR2 are DFQATT and SNEGSKA (reference sequence). CDR3 nucleotide sequence: TGCAGTGCTAGTCCCACAGGGGGGAACACTGAAGCTTTCTTT. Its translation is CSASPTGGNTEAFF.

This clone has just one count. The rearrangement joins TRBV9 to TRBJ1-1; D unresolved. Germline CDR1 reads SGDLS; CDR2 reads YYNGEE. The CDR3 is made up of 15 amino acids. Trimming took 0 bases from V and 1 from J, leaving 10 bases between them. The CDR3 DNA follows: TGTGCCAGCAGCGTAGTCGCACGAGGGAACACTGAAGCTTTCTTT. Translated: CASSVVARGNTEAFF.

In the case of this clone: Distinct nucleotide sequences in the sample also encode this CDR3. This chain links TRBV12-3 or TRBV12-4 with TRBJ1-1, with D unresolved. Trimming took off 3 bases at V and 5 bases at J, with 4 bases between the two ends. This CDR3 is built from 11 residues. This chain's CDR3 is CASSFNTEAFF. In DNA form, the CDR3 reads TGTGCCAGCAGTTTTAATACTGAAGCTTTCTTT.

This clone was seen once. The chain recombines TRBV3-1 (or the pseudogene TRBV3-2) with TRBJ1-4; 8 bases are a match to TRBD1. The CDR3 runs to 16 residues. Per germline, CDR1 LGHDT and CDR2 YNNKEL (reference sequence). The J segment lost 8 bases and the V segment lost 0 bases, leaving 8 bases of the junction unmatched. The CDR3: CASSQDQGAGGEKLFF. In nucleotides, the CDR3 is TGTGCCAGCAGCCAAGACCAGGGGGCAGGCGGGGAAAAACTGTTTTTT.

This clone was seen only once. This chain uses TRBV12-3 or TRBV12-4 with TRBJ1-1; 7 bases line up with TRBD1. The CDR3 has 13 amino acids. Losses at the gene ends were 4 bases for V and 7 bases for J; bases not matched to a gene: 6. The CDR3 DNA reads as TGTGCCAGCAGTTGGGTACCAGGGGGTGAAGCTTTCTTT. It translates to CASSWVPGGEAFF.

The V gene is TRBV7-2, the J gene TRBJ2-7, with 9 nucleotides matching TRBD2. Unmatched junction bases numbered 11, after V lost 3 bases and J lost 2 bases. The CDR3 totals 17 residues. Germline V gives CDR1 SGHTA, CDR2 FQGNSA. The CDR3 reads CASSFRRGGVQAYEQYF. In nucleotides, the CDR3 is TGTGCCAGCAGCTTTAGGCGGGGGGGCGTACAAGCCTACGAGCAGTACTTC. Supplemented by reference TRBV7-2 and TRBJ2-7, the full variable domain reads GAGVSQSPSNKVTEKGKDVELRCDPISGHTALYWYRQSLGQGLEFLIYFQGNSAPDKSGLPSDRFSAERTGGSVSTLTIQRTQQEDSAVYLCASSFRRGGVQAYEQYFGPGTRLTVT.

V usage is TRBV9 and J usage is TRBJ2-2; D is undetermined. The germline V and J ends were trimmed by 1 base and 7 bases, with 8 bases remaining between them. Looked up from germline, CDR1 is SGDLS and CDR2 is YYNGEE. The CDR3 loop spans 13 amino acids. CDR3 sequence: CASSVFGSGELFF. CDR3 sequence (DNA): TGTGCCAGCAGCGTATTTGGTAGCGGGGAGCTGTTTTTT.

The rearrangement uses TRBV5-1 and TRBJ2-5, with TRBD2 identical over 7 bases. V was pared by 7 bases and J by 3 bases, with 9 bases of the junction left unmatched. The CDR3 sequence is 14 residues long. Germline lookup yields CDR1 SGHRS and CDR2 YFSETQ. CDR3: CASGRASGKETQYF. CDR3 nucleotide sequence: TGCGCCAGCGGCCGGGCCAGCGGGAAAGAGACCCAGTACTTC. Based on the CDR3 plus reference TRBV5-1 and TRBJ2-5, the full variable domain is KAGVTQTPRYLIKTRGQQVTLSCSPISGHRSVSWYQQTPGQGLQFLFEYFSETQRNKGNFPGRFSGRQFSNSRSEMNVSTLELGDSALYLCASGRASGKETQYFGPGTRLLVL.

V gene TRBV7-9 combines with J gene TRBJ1-5, with 7 positions matching TRBD1. The germline V gene has CDR1 SEHNR and CDR2 FQNEAQ (reference sequence). Germline trimming cut 2 bases from V and 6 bases from J; bases unmatched to any gene: 1. This CDR3 comprises 13 residues. The CDR3 nucleotides are TGTGCCAGCAGCTTACAGGGGGTTCAGCCCCAGCATTTT. Encoded protein: CASSLQGVQPQHF.

This chain joins TRBV4-1 and TRBJ1-1; 9 nucleotides match TRBD1. J lost 3 bases, V lost 3 bases, and 5 bases had no gene match. CDR1 MGHRA and CDR2 YSYEKL come from the germline V gene. The CDR3 has 15 residues. This chain's CDR3 is CASSQEDRGDTEAFF. DNA for the CDR3: TGCGCCAGCAGCCAGGAGGACAGGGGAGACACTGAAGCTTTCTTT.

The rearrangement links TRBV10-3 to TRBJ1-5; 7 bases line up with TRBD1. The CDR3 loop spans 14 amino acids. V was pared by 8 bases and J by 2 bases, with 6 bases of the junction left unmatched. The germline V gene has CDR1 ENHRY and CDR2 SYGVKD. CDR3 sequence: CAIAGTGGNQPQHF. DNA for the CDR3: TGTGCCATCGCCGGCACAGGGGGCAATCAGCCCCAGCATTTT.

This clone was seen a few times. The rearrangement uses TRBV27 and TRBJ2-2; 9 nucleotides match TRBD1. V shed 7 bases and J 6 bases; nucleotides not matched to a gene: 9. This CDR3 is built from 15 residues. Germline CDR1 and CDR2: MNHEY and SMNVEV (reference sequence). CDR3 residues: CASKPGQGEAGELFF. Here the CDR3 DNA reads TGTGCCAGCAAACCGGGACAGGGAGAGGCCGGGGAGCTGTTTTTT.

CDR3 DNA: TGTGCCAGCTTACAGTGGACCGCCGGGCGGAGGGCTGAAGCTTTCTTT. This gives the protein CASLQWTAGRRAEAFF. The rearrangement links TRBV19 to TRBJ1-1; D unclear. V shed 9 bases and J shed 6 bases, with 26 bases lying between them. The CDR3 totals 16 residues. The germline V gene encodes CDR1 LNHDA and CDR2 SQIVND (reference sequence).

The chain employs TRBV12-5 and TRBJ1-6; a possible D gene is TRBD1 (6 bases). With 5 bases removed from V and 10 bases from J, the gap between germline ends came to 21 bases. Germline CDR1 and CDR2: LGHNT and FRNRAP. This CDR3 is built from 16 residues. CDR3 loop: CASGLDRGGGRSPLHF. The CDR3 nucleotides read TGTGCTAGTGGTCTCGATCGGGGGGGCGGAAGGTCACCCCTCCACTTT.

The chain couples TRBV5-4 to TRBJ2-1; D is perhaps TRBD2 (5 bases). The length of the CDR3 is 12 residues. Trimming pared 7 bases from V and 4 bases from J, leaving 9 bases between. Germline values: CDR1 SGHNT, CDR2 YYREEE (reference sequence). The CDR3 here is CASGPGYNEQFF. CDR3 nucleotides: TGTGCCAGCGGTCCGGGGTACAATGAGCAGTTCTTC.

V is TRBV5-1 and J is TRBJ1-3; D perhaps matches TRBD1 (6 bases). Trimming left V 4 bases short and J 0 bases short, with 14 bases between. The CDR3 loop spans 16 amino acids. From germline, CDR1 is SGHRS and CDR2 YFSETQ. In nucleotides, the CDR3 is TGCGCCAGCAGCGCGAGACAGGTCAGCTCTGGAAACACCATATATTTT. Translation gives CASSARQVSSGNTIYF. The full variable domain, rest sourced from reference TRBV5-1 and TRBJ1-3, is KAGVTQTPRYLIKTRGQQVTLSCSPISGHRSVSWYQQTPGQGLQFLFEYFSETQRNKGNFPGRFSGRQFSNSRSEMNVSTLELGDSALYLCASSARQVSSGNTIYFGEGSWLTVV.

The chain combines TRBV11-3 with TRBJ2-1; 7 bases are shared with TRBD1. CDR3 length: 13 amino acids. J gave up 7 bases and V 5 bases, and 5 bases lay outside the gene matches. Per germline, CDR1 SGHNT and CDR2 YENEEA. In nucleotides, the CDR3 is TGTGCCAGCAGCCCCGGGACAGCGAATGAGCAGTTCTTC. Protein: CASSPGTANEQFF. Full variable domain (remainder filled in from reference TRBV11-3 and TRBJ2-1): EAGVVQSPRYKIIEKKQPVAFWCNPISGHNTLYWYLQNLGQGPELLIRYENEEAVDDSQLPKDRFSAERLKGVDSTLKIQPAELGDSAVYLCASSPGTANEQFFGPGTRLTVL.

The chain joins TRBV10-3 to TRBJ1-1, with 9 bases that match TRBD1. Trimming at V came to 7 bases and at J to 4 bases, leaving 4 bases not matched to a gene. There are 13 residues in the CDR3. Germline V gene data show CDR1 as ENHRY and CDR2 as SYGVKD. DNA of the CDR3: TGTGCCATCACCGGGACAGGGAGCACTGAAGCTTTCTTT. Residues: CAITGTGSTEAFF.

The chain uses TRBV5-4 and TRBJ1-2; D unresolved. Per germline, CDR1 SGHNT and CDR2 YYREEE (reference sequence). Trimming removed 0 bases from V and 4 bases from J, with 7 bases in between. CDR3 length: 13 residues. In nucleotides, the CDR3 is TGTGCCAGCAGCTTGGGAGAAATCTATGGCTACACCTTC. Translated: CASSLGEIYGYTF.

V is TRBV19 and J is TRBJ1-1; no firm D call. The ends were cut back, 10 bases at V and 0 bases at J, with 15 bases in the middle. The CDR3 is 14 amino acids. In germline, CDR1 is LNHDA, CDR2 SQIVND (reference sequence). The DNA for the CDR3 is TGTGCCACCTCTGCGGGCAGTCTGAACACTGAAGCTTTCTTT. Its protein product is CATSAGSLNTEAFF.

The chain links TRBV6-5 to TRBJ1-5; 7 positions match TRBD1. Germline assignment: CDR1 MNHEY and CDR2 SVGAGI. Trimming cost V 7 bases and J 3 bases; bases outside gene matches: 6. CDR3 length: 14 residues. The CDR3 spells CASTQGVNNQPQHF. The CDR3 coding sequence is TGTGCCAGCACTCAGGGGGTTAACAATCAGCCCCAGCATTTT.

This clone was detected once. This sequence joins TRBV2 and TRBJ2-7; TRBD2 aligns across 13 bases. CDR3 length equals 14 residues. Germline CDR1 and CDR2: SNHLY and FYNNEI. V lost 5 bases, J lost 6 bases, and 4 bases stayed unmatched. The CDR3 is CASSIGTSGVEQYF. DNA of the CDR3: TGTGCCAGCAGTATCGGGACTAGCGGGGTCGAGCAGTACTTC. Combining the CDR3 with reference TRBV2 and TRBJ2-7 gives the whole variable domain EPEVTQTPSHQVTQMGQEVILRCVPISNHLYFYWYRQILGQKVEFLVSFYNNEISEKSEIFDDQFSVERPDGSNFTLKIRSTKLEDSAMYFCASSIGTSGVEQYFGPGTRLTVT.

The rearrangement joins TRBV5-1 to TRBJ2-5; 7 bases are shared with TRBD2. The CDR3 has 16 residues. Unmatched junction bases numbered 5, after V lost 0 bases and J lost 0 bases. Per germline, CDR1 SGHRS and CDR2 YFSETQ. CDR3 region: CASSLGAAGYQETQYF. For the CDR3, the DNA is TGCGCCAGCAGCTTGGGGGCAGCGGGGTACCAAGAGACCCAGTACTTC.

This sequence joins TRBV6-6 and TRBJ2-5; 8 bases align to TRBD2. Germline V gene lookup returns CDR1 MNHNY and CDR2 SVGAGI (reference sequence). The CDR3 has 16 residues. The V segment lost 2 bases and the J segment 3 bases; nucleotides outside the gene matches: 8. CDR3 loop: CASSYEVSGVKETQYF. CDR3 in DNA: TGTGCCAGCAGTTACGAGGTTAGCGGGGTTAAAGAGACCCAGTACTTC.

This sequence joins TRBV4-1 and TRBJ2-1, with TRBD1 as a possible D gene (5 bases). The CDR3 totals 15 residues. Germline-derived CDR1 and CDR2 are MGHRA and YSYEKL. V lost 1 base and J 5 bases, leaving 12 bases between the germline ends. As DNA, the CDR3 is TGCGCCAGCAGCCAAGGACTGGGGCGCCACAATGAGCAGTTCTTC. Translated, it gives CASSQGLGRHNEQFF.